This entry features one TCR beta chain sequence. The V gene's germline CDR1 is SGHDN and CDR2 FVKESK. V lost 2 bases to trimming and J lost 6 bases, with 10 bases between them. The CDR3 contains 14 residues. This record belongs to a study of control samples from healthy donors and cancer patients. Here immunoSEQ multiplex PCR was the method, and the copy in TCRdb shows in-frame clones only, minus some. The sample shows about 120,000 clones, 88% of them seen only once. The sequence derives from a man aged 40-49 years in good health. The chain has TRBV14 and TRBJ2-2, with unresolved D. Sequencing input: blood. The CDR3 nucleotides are TGTGCCAGCAGCCAATACCTTGGTTCCGGGGAGCTGTTTTTT. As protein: CASSQYLGSGELFF. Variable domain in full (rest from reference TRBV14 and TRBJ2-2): EAGVTQFPSHSVIEKGQTVTLRCDPISGHDNLYWYRRVMGKEIKFLLHFVKESKQDESGMPNNRFLAERTGGTYSTLKVQPAELEDSGVYFCASSQYLGSGELFFGEGSRLTVL.